A single sample gave rise to the 30 T cell receptor beta chains below, sequenced in a study of T cell responses to AZD1222 COVID-19 vaccine. Assay: immunoSEQ multiplex PCR; the TCRdb copy retains only in-frame clones and omits some. The data show about 88,000 clones, with approximately 88% seen just once and around 5% held by the top ten. The sequences come from peripheral blood, collected 28 days after the second AZD1222 dose. The source of these receptors is an adult who received the AZD1222 COVID-19 vaccine.

CDR3 region: CASSRRQAKESTEAFF. CDR3 DNA sequence: TGCGCCAGCAGCCGTAGACAGGCTAAGGAGAGCACTGAAGCTTTCTTT. The chain is built from TRBV5-1 and TRBJ1-1, with D maybe TRBD1 (6 bases). The germline V and J ends were trimmed by 4 bases and 4 bases, with 20 bases remaining between them. Per the germline V gene, CDR1 is SGHRS and CDR2 is YFSETQ. The CDR3 contains 16 residues.

This chain joins TRBV5-8 and TRBJ1-2; 9 nucleotides align to TRBD1. The V gene end was trimmed by 4 bases and the J gene end by 6 bases; junction bases not matched to a gene: 10. CDR3 length: 15 amino acids. Germline CDR1 SGHTS, CDR2 YDEGEE. The DNA of the CDR3 is TGTGCCAGCAGCGATCCGGGACAGGGCTATGATGGCTACACCTTC. Translation: CASSDPGQGYDGYTF. Full variable domain (outside the CDR3, taken from reference TRBV5-8 and TRBJ1-2): EAGVTQSPTHLIKTRGQQATLRCSPISGHTSVYWYQQALGLGLQFLLWYDEGEERNRGNFPPRFSGRQFPNYSSELNVNALELEDSALYLCASSDPGQGYDGYTFGSGTRLTVV.

V and J are TRBV5-1 and TRBJ2-5, with D unclear. There are 14 residues in the CDR3. Deletions cut 1 base from V and 1 base from J, with 8 bases between. Germline V gene data show CDR1 as SGHRS and CDR2 as YFSETQ. The CDR3 region has the DNA TGCGCCAGCAGCTTGACGGCAGCCCAAGAGACCCAGTACTTC. Its protein is CASSLTAAQETQYF. Together with reference TRBV5-1 and TRBJ2-5, the CDR3 gives the full variable domain: KAGVTQTPRYLIKTRGQQVTLSCSPISGHRSVSWYQQTPGQGLQFLFEYFSETQRNKGNFPGRFSGRQFSNSRSEMNVSTLELGDSALYLCASSLTAAQETQYFGPGTRLLVL.

This sequence joins TRBV6-7 and TRBJ2-1; D remains ambiguous. TRBV6-7 is an ORF; its function is uncertain. There are 17 residues in the CDR3. Trimming cost V 7 bases and J 4 bases, with 23 bases left between them. As DNA, the CDR3 is TGTGCCAGCAACCAGTGCATGGTATTGTATCGGTACAATGAGCAGTTCTTC. Protein sequence: CASNQCMVLYRYNEQFF.

The chain employs TRBV13 and TRBJ2-7; D uncertain. CDR1 PRHDT and CDR2 FYEKMQ come from the germline V gene (reference sequence). This CDR3 spans 16 amino acids. With 0 bases removed from V and 1 base from J, the gap between germline ends came to 13 bases. Written as DNA, the CDR3 is TGTGCCAGCAGCTTAGGGGGCTTGATGGGGTCCTACGAGCAGTACTTC. Protein sequence: CASSLGGLMGSYEQYF.

The rearrangement uses TRBV18 and TRBJ1-1; D uncertain. Trimming removed 3 bases at V and 3 bases at J, with 11 bases between. CDR1 is KGHSH and CDR2 is LQKENI in the germline V gene. This CDR3 is 14 amino acids long. The CDR3 is CASSPQERHTEAFF. CDR3 in DNA: TGTGCCAGCTCACCCCAGGAGCGGCACACTGAAGCTTTCTTT.

This clone was seen a few times. V usage is TRBV7-9 and J usage is TRBJ2-2; no reliable D call. V lost 6 bases and J lost 6, with 14 bases in between. The CDR3 runs to 14 residues. Per the germline V gene, CDR1 is SEHNR and CDR2 is FQNEAQ (reference sequence). The CDR3 sequence: CASRNRAQPGELFF. The CDR3 DNA is TGTGCCAGCAGGAACCGGGCACAGCCCGGGGAGCTGTTTTTT.

The chain is built from TRBV5-1 and TRBJ2-1, with TRBD2 as a possible D gene (7 bases). Between the trimmed V and J ends, which lost 0 bases and 3 bases, there was a span of 13 bases. CDR3 length: 16 residues. CDR1 SGHRS and CDR2 YFSETQ come from the germline V gene. The CDR3 region is CASSLVRGGNYNEQFF. The CDR3 region has the DNA TGCGCCAGCAGCTTGGTACGCGGGGGCAACTACAATGAGCAGTTCTTC.

The gene calls are TRBV29-1 and TRBJ2-5; TRBD1 or TRBD2 may be the D gene (5 bases each). The length of the CDR3 is 13 residues. Germline lookup yields CDR1 SQVTM and CDR2 ANQGSEA. With 2 bases removed from V and 4 bases from J, the gap between germline ends came to 11 bases. The CDR3: CSVESGGGETQYF. In DNA form, the CDR3 reads TGCAGCGTTGAATCTGGGGGTGGAGAGACCCAGTACTTC.

This sequence joins TRBV7-9 and TRBJ2-1; 9 bases fit TRBD2. This CDR3 contains 15 residues. V trimming: 1 base; J trimming: 12 bases; junction bases outside the gene matches: 10. The germline V gene has CDR1 SEHNR and CDR2 FQNEAQ (reference sequence). The CDR3 nucleotides are TGTGCCAGCAGCTTAGGCCTAGCGGGGCCCTCCCCGCAGTTCTTC. It codes for CASSLGLAGPSPQFF. The full variable domain, rest sourced from reference TRBV7-9 and TRBJ2-1, is DTGVSQNPRHKITKRGQNVTFRCDPISEHNRLYWYRQTLGQGPEFLTYFQNEAQLEKSRLLSDRFSAERPKGSFSTLEIQRTEQGDSAMYLCASSLGLAGPSPQFFGPGTRLTVL.

The rearrangement links TRBV3-1 (or the pseudogene TRBV3-2) to TRBJ2-7, with a possible D match to TRBD1 (5 bases). The V gene's germline CDR1 is LGHDT and CDR2 YNNKEL (reference sequence). Trimming took off 1 base at V and 0 bases at J, with 10 bases between the two ends. The CDR3 is 15 residues long. The CDR3 spells CASSQAQGSSYEQYF. The CDR3 nucleotides read TGTGCCAGCAGCCAAGCTCAGGGCAGCTCCTACGAGCAGTACTTC.

J is TRBJ1-3 and V is TRBV5-5, with a possible D match to TRBD1 (5 bases). This CDR3 contains 14 residues. Trimming removed 4 bases from V and 1 base from J, with 9 bases in between. Germline CDR1 is SGHKS and CDR2 is YYEKEE (reference sequence). The CDR3 sequence is CASSPGHSGNTIYF. The DNA of the CDR3 is TGTGCCAGCAGCCCTGGACATTCTGGAAACACCATATATTTT.

This chain uses TRBV3-1 (or the pseudogene TRBV3-2) with TRBJ1-1, with a weak D call TRBD1 (6 bases). In germline, CDR1 is LGHDT, CDR2 YNNKEL (reference sequence). V was pared by 0 bases and J by 5 bases, with 16 bases between. The CDR3 contains 16 residues. The CDR3 bases are TGTGCCAGCAGCCAAGATCCGTCGGGGGCGGAGACTGAAGCTTTCTTT. Its translation: CASSQDPSGAETEAFF.

The chain uses TRBV7-8 and TRBJ1-3, with TRBD1 as a possible D gene (5 bases). The V end was cut by 5 bases, the J end by 4 bases, with 12 bases between. Germline CDR1 SGHVS, CDR2 FQNEAQ. The CDR3 has 14 residues. CDR3 amino acids: CASSLGTWGNTIYF. CDR3 coding DNA: TGTGCCAGCAGCCTCGGGACTTGGGGAAACACCATATATTTT.

This chain links TRBV5-1 with TRBJ2-3; no clear D gene. Germline V gene sequence: CDR1 SGHRS, CDR2 YFSETQ. Trimming shortened V by 0 bases and J by 0 bases, and 5 bases separated the two germline ends. The CDR3 runs to 14 residues. The CDR3, as DNA: TGCGCCAGCAGCTTGGGACTCAGCACAGATACGCAGTATTTT. Residues: CASSLGLSTDTQYF. Supplemented by reference TRBV5-1 and TRBJ2-3, the full variable domain reads KAGVTQTPRYLIKTRGQQVTLSCSPISGHRSVSWYQQTPGQGLQFLFEYFSETQRNKGNFPGRFSGRQFSNSRSEMNVSTLELGDSALYLCASSLGLSTDTQYFGPGTRLTVL.

The gene calls are TRBV4-1 and TRBJ1-4; no clear D. V lost 0 bases and J 0 bases, leaving 11 bases between the germline ends. Germline assignment: CDR1 MGHRA and CDR2 YSYEKL. CDR3 length: 17 amino acids. The CDR3 loop is CASSQDLDRSTNEKLFF. The CDR3 DNA follows: TGCGCCAGCAGCCAAGACTTAGATCGGTCAACTAATGAAAAACTGTTTTTT.

The chain joins TRBV6-5 to TRBJ1-1; D is perhaps TRBD1 (5 bases). Trimming shortened V by 2 bases and J by 3 bases, and 16 bases separated the two germline ends. Germline loops: CDR1 MNHEY, CDR2 SVGAGI. The CDR3 is made up of 16 amino acids. DNA of the CDR3: TGTGCCAGCAGTTACGAGCAGGGTATAGGGGACACTGAAGCTTTCTTT. This gives the protein CASSYEQGIGDTEAFF.

V usage is TRBV19 and J usage is TRBJ1-5, with 8 bases fitting TRBD1. Germline V CDR1 and CDR2: LNHDA, SQIVND (reference sequence). V lost 8 bases to trimming and J lost 6 bases; unmatched junction nucleotides: 12. The CDR3 is 15 amino acids. DNA for the CDR3: TGTGCCAGTCAACAGACAGGGGCGGGAAGTCAGCCCCAGCATTTT. Translating gives CASQQTGAGSQPQHF.

The gene calls are TRBV5-6 and TRBJ1-2; 8 nucleotides align to TRBD1. J lost 3 bases, V lost 0 bases, and 7 bases had no gene match. The germline V gene has CDR1 SGHDT and CDR2 YYEEEE. The CDR3 has 16 residues. The CDR3 sequence: CASSLDDRGRDYGYTF. CDR3 bases: TGTGCCAGCAGCTTGGATGACAGGGGTAGGGACTATGGCTACACCTTC.

The V and J genes are TRBV12-3 or TRBV12-4 and TRBJ1-5; the D gene is possibly TRBD1 (6 bases). The CDR3 extends over 13 amino acids. V shed 7 bases and J shed 11 bases, with 18 bases lying between them. This CDR3 is CASTRGAGGTQHF. CDR3 DNA sequence: TGTGCCAGCACTCGGGGGGCGGGAGGGACCCAGCATTTT.

This clone has a single count. The chain employs TRBV6-2 or TRBV6-3 and TRBJ1-5, with D tentatively TRBD1 (6 bases). The CDR3 contains 13 residues. CDR1 is MNHEY and CDR2 is SVGEGT in the germline V gene. Trimming pared 4 bases from V and 2 bases from J, leaving 6 bases between. The CDR3 DNA reads as TGTGCCAGCAGTTCAGGGGGCAATCAGCCCCAGCATTTT. As protein: CASSSGGNQPQHF.

The genes are TRBV6-6 and TRBJ2-2, with D hard to call. CDR1 and CDR2 (germline): MNHNY, SVGAGI (reference sequence). CDR3 length: 15 amino acids. V was shortened by 5 bases and J by 3 bases, with 13 bases between the two germline ends. CDR3 residues: CASSTPRGYTGELFF. CDR3 sequence (DNA): TGTGCCAGCAGTACCCCTCGTGGATACACCGGGGAGCTGTTTTTT.

The chain carries TRBV9 and TRBJ1-3; no firm D call. The germline V and J ends were trimmed by 0 bases and 1 base, with 8 bases remaining between them. The length of the CDR3 is 15 residues. Germline V lookup: CDR1 SGDLS, CDR2 YYNGEE. The CDR3 DNA reads as TGTGCCAGCAGCGTAGCCTCTGGTTCTGGAAACACCATATATTTT. This translates into CASSVASGSGNTIYF.

The chain links TRBV27 to TRBJ1-1; D might be TRBD1 (5 bases). CDR1 is MNHEY and CDR2 is SMNVEV in the germline V gene (reference sequence). V dropped 5 bases and J dropped 0 bases, with 13 bases sitting between them. This CDR3 is 15 amino acids long. The CDR3 sequence is CASSAGPQMNTEAFF. The CDR3 DNA reads as TGTGCCAGCAGTGCGGGACCACAGATGAACACTGAAGCTTTCTTT.

The genes are TRBV29-1 and TRBJ1-1; TRBD1 is a possible D gene (5 bases). This CDR3 is 12 amino acids long. The germline V gene has CDR1 SQVTM and CDR2 ANQGSEA. V lost 4 bases and J 11 bases, leaving 17 bases between the germline ends. DNA of the CDR3: TGCAGCGTTGTACGGGGGGGGAGGGATGCTTTCTTT. It translates to CSVVRGGRDAFF.

The chain carries TRBV5-1 and TRBJ2-7; no definite D call. Germline CDR1 SGHRS, CDR2 YFSETQ. This CDR3 has 13 amino acids. Trimming shortened V by 4 bases and J by 4 bases, and 12 bases separated the two germline ends. In DNA form, the CDR3 reads TGCGCCAGCAGCCTGGGGTCACAGTACGAGCAGTACTTC. It specifies CASSLGSQYEQYF.

This chain joins TRBV9 and TRBJ2-2; maybe TRBD2 (6 bases). V was clipped by 3 bases and J by 3 bases, with 12 bases between them. The CDR3 is made up of 15 amino acids. Germline loops: CDR1 SGDLS, CDR2 YYNGEE. Here the CDR3 DNA reads TGTGCCAGCAGCGCCGGGACTTTGGACACCGGGGAGCTGTTTTTT. Protein: CASSAGTLDTGELFF.

The rearrangement joins TRBV2 to TRBJ2-7; 9 bases line up with TRBD2. The CDR3 totals 14 residues. In germline, CDR1 is SNHLY, CDR2 FYNNEI. Unmatched junction bases numbered 6, after V lost 6 bases and J lost 3 bases. Here the CDR3 reads CASRGLASVYEQYF. DNA of the CDR3: TGTGCCAGCAGGGGACTAGCTTCAGTCTACGAGCAGTACTTC.

This chain links TRBV7-2 with TRBJ1-3; D unresolved. CDR1 is SGHTA, CDR2 FQGNSA, per germline. V was clipped by 5 bases and J by 0 bases, with 8 bases between them. This CDR3 spans 14 amino acids. This CDR3 is CASSRAGSGNTIYF. For the CDR3, the DNA is TGTGCCAGCAGCCGGGCGGGCTCTGGAAACACCATATATTTT.

This chain links TRBV15 with TRBJ1-2; D ambiguous. The V gene lost 4 bases and the J gene lost 4 bases, with 10 bases spanning the gap. Per the germline V gene, CDR1 is LNHNV and CDR2 is YYDKDF (reference sequence). The CDR3 runs to 13 residues. The CDR3 nucleotides are TGTGCCACCAGCACCCCGGGCCTCTATGGCTACACCTTC. It encodes CATSTPGLYGYTF.